The sequence of this T cell receptor (beta chain) was determined in a study of Tregs in tolerant kidney transplant recipients (dated by TCRdb to the late 2010s). Notes on the research overall: Before combined kidney and bone marrow transplantation, this study identified donor-specific regulatory T cells using TCRbeta sequencing and then followed those same cells after transplant. In a few healthy controls, several methods of expanding Tregs specific for an allogeneic donor were compared by TCRbeta repertoire sequencing.

What the work shows at the level of the full study, not this receptor alone: Expanding Tregs with activated donor B cells appeared to identify the most biologically relevant and donor-specific TCRbeta repertoire. The study was limited by small patient numbers, and the findings need validation in larger populations and under other immunosuppression protocols. Biological reproducibility was not directly addressed, though technical replication error appeared minimal.

As to this clone: Its antigen remains undetermined. Qualities for individual bases were not recorded, and no much larger clone is one base off.

The CDR3 sequence holds 13 residues, the cysteine and phenylalanine included. The read is trimmed to its CDR3 DNA, 39 bases read in frame from base 1. CDR1 SGHDT and CDR2 YYEEEE are derived from the germline V gene. Trimming takes 4 bases from V and 1 base from J, and the germline ends sit 8 bases apart. Unstimulated Tregs (CD4+CD25+CD127-), CD4+ non-Tregs (CD4+CD25-), CD4 and CD8 cells were FACS-sorted from thawed PBMCs. Healthy control blood was obtained either as purchased buffy coats or from healthy volunteers. Healthy control blood was processed by Ficoll density gradient to PBMCs and cryopreserved; patient PBMCs were collected before and after transplant. Genomic DNA was extracted from sorted cells with the QIAGEN DNeasy Blood and Tissue Kit for TCRbeta CDR3 sequencing. Through immunoSEQ, high-throughput TCRbeta CDR3 sequencing was done commercially, including PCR amplification with internal controls and bias correction. As for the authors' bioinformatics: Unique productive TCRbeta sequences were defined by CDR3 nucleotide sequence where primers matched, and otherwise by CDR3 amino acid sequence together with Vbeta and Jbeta genes. To correct for sorting error, sequences found in more than one sorted population at a frequency ratio of 2:1 or less were discarded, and the remaining shared sequences were assigned to the population with the higher frequency. A sequence was defined as donor-reactive if the sequence was expanded at least 5-fold in CFSE-low cells compared with unstimulated cells and had a frequency of at least 0.01% in CFSE-low cells. Repertoire divergence was quantified by Jensen-Shannon divergence calculated from the top 100 TCRbeta sequences ranked by frequency. For samples with multiple sequencing runs, sorting error was corrected separately for each run before the runs were pooled. Held by TCRdb, this immuneACCESS table contains in-frame sequences only and omits some clones. Under half of the omission traces to an unresolved V gene where checked; the cause of the rest is unknown. V and J calls and clone size are those listed in that table; D and trimming were worked out from the DNA. This sample has roughly 250,000 clones in its table, and about 80% of those were observed once. The ten top clones hold around 0.61% of the sample.

The sequencing sample was made of CD4+ T cells from blood. This chain is built from TRBV5-6 and TRBJ1-1, with an unclear D gene assignment. This receptor was taken from a human donor in good health. The CDR3 in this case is CASSTPRNTEAFF. DNA sequence: TGTGCCAGCAGCACCCCAAGGAACACTGAAGCTTTCTTT.